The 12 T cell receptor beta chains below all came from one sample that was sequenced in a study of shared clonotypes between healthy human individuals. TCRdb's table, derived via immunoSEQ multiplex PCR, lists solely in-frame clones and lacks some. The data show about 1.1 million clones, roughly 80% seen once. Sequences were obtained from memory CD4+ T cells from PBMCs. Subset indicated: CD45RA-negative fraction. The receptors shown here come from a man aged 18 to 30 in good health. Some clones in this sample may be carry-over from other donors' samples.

The CDR3, as DNA: TGTGCCAGCTCCACAAACAGGGGATACAATGAGCAGTTCTTC. This sequence encodes CASSTNRGYNEQFF. The chain employs TRBV18 and TRBJ2-1, with TRBD1 matching over 7 bases. V was pared by 6 bases and J by 4 bases, with 6 bases of the junction left unmatched. Germline-derived CDR1 and CDR2 are KGHSH and LQKENI. The CDR3 covers 14 residues.

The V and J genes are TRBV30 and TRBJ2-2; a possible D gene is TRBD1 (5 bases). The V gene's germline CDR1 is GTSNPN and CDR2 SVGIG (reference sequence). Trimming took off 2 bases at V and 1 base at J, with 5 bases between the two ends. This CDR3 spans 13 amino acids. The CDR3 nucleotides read TGTGCCTGGAGTACAGGGAACACCGGGGAGCTGTTTTTT. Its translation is CAWSTGNTGELFF. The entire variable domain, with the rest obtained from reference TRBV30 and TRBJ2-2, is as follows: SQTIHQWPATLVQPVGSPLSLECTVEGTSNPNLYWYRQAAGRGLQLLFYSVGIGQISSEVPQNLSASRPQDRQFILSSKKLLLSDSGFYLCAWSTGNTGELFFGEGSRLTVL.

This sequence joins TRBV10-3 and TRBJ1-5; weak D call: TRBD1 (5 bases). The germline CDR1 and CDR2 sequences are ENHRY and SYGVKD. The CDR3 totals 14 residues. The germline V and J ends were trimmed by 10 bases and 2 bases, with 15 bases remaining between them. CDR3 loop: CATQGAIGNQPQHF. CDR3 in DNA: TGTGCCACCCAAGGGGCAATTGGCAATCAGCCCCAGCATTTT.

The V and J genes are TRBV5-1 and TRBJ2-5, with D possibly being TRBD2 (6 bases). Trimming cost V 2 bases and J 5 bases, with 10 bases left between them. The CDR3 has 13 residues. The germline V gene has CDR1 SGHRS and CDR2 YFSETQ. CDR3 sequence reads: CASSFYGGETQYF. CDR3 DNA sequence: TGCGCCAGCAGCTTCTATGGGGGGGAGACCCAGTACTTC.

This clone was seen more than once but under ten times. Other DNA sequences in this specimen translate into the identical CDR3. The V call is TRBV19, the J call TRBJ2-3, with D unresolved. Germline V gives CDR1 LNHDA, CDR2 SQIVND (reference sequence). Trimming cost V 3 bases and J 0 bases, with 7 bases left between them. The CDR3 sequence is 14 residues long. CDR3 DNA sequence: TGTGCCAGTAGTATCAGATTTAGCACAGATACGCAGTATTTT. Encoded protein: CASSIRFSTDTQYF. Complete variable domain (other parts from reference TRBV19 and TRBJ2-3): DGGITQSPKYLFRKEGQNVTLSCEQNLNHDAMYWYRQDPGQGLRLIYYSQIVNDFQKGDIAEGYSVSREKKESFPLTVTSAQKNPTAFYLCASSIRFSTDTQYFGPGTRLTVL.

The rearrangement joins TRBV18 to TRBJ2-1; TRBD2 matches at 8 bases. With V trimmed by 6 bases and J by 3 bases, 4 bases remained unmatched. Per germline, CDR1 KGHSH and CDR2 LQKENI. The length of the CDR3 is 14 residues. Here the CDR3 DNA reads TGTGCCAGCTCCTCCGGGACTAGCTACAATGAGCAGTTCTTC. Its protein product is CASSSGTSYNEQFF.

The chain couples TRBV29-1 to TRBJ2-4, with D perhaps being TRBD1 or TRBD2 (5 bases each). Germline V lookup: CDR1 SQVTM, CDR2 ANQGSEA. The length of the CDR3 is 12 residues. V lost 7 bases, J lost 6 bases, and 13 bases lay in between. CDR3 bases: TGCAGCGCCGTCAGAGGGGTAAACATTCAGTACTTC. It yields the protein CSAVRGVNIQYF.

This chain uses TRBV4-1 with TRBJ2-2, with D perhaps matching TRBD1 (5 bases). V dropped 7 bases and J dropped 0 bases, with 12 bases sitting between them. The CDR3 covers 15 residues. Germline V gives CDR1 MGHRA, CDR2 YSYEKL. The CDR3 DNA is TGCGCCAGCAAGTGGGGCAGGGCGAACACCGGGGAGCTGTTTTTT. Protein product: CASKWGRANTGELFF.

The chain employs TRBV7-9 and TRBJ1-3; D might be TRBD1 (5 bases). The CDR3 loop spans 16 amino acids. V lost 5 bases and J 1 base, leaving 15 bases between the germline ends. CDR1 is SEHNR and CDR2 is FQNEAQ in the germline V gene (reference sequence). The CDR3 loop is CASSAWGRGSGNTIYF. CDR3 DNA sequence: TGTGCCAGCAGCGCCTGGGGCCGGGGATCTGGAAACACCATATATTTT.

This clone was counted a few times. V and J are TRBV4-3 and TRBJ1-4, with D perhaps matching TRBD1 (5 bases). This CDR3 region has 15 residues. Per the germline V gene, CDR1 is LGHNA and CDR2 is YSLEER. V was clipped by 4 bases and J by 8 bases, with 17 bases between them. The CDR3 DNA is TGCGCCAGCAGCCCCCTCGGGGGTATCGAAGAAAAACTGTTTTTT. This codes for CASSPLGGIEEKLFF.

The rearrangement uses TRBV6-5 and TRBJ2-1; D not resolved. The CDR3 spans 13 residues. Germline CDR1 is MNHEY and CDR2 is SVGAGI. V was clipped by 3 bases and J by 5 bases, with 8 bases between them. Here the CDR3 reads CASSYGGHNEQFF. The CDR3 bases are TGTGCCAGCAGTTATGGTGGTCACAATGAGCAGTTCTTC.

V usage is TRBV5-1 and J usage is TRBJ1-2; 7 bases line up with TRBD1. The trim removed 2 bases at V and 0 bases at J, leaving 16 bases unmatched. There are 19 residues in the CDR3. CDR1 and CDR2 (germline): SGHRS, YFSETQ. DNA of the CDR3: TGCGCCAGCAGCTTTTCCCGGCGGGACACAGGGGACCCTAACTATGGCTACACCTTC. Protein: CASSFSRRDTGDPNYGYTF.